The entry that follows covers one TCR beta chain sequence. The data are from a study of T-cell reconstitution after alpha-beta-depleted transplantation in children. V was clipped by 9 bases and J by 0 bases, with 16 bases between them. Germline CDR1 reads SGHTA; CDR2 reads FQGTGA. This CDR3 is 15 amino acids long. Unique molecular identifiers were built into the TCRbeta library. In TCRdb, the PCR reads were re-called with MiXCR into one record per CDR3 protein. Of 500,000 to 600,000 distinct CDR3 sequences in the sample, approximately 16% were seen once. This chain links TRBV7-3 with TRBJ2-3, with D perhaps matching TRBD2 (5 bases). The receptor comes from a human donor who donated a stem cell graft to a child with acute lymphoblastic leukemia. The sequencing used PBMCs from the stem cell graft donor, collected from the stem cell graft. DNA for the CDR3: TGTGCCAGGCCCCACGGGGTGGTAAGCACAGATACGCAGTATTTT. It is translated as CARPHGVVSTDTQYF.